The rows below give T cell receptor beta chains drawn from one sample of a study of cytomegalovirus exposure and HLA in healthy donors. Clones were sequenced by immunoSEQ multiplex PCR, and TCRdb holds only the in-frame ones, with some missing. This table holds 190,000 or so clones, around 83% found once. The sample comprised PBMCs. These receptors came from a man between 50 and 59 years old in good health and CMV-seronegative. Each CDR3 is given with its conserved first and last residue. A D gene is named only where the DNA matches it firmly. For some rows the clone size is stated as once, few or many, or as a class when expanded; others skip it.

J | size | V | D | DNA | CDR3
TRBJ1-4 | NA | TRBV5-6 | NA | TGTGCCAGCAGCTCATGGGGGGGCAATAATGAAAAACTGTTTTTT | CASSSWGGNNEKLFF
TRBJ2-1 | NA | TRBV7-9 | NA | TGTGCCAGCAGCTCCACTGGGTTCGGGAATGAGCAGTTCTTC | CASSSTGFGNEQFF
TRBJ1-1 | NA | TRBV6-5 | TRBD1 | TGTGCCAGCAGGATCGACAGGGGTGGGCAAACTTATTTT | CASRIDRGGQTYF
TRBJ1-2 | NA | TRBV18 | NA | TGTGCCAGCTCACCAGGGCCCCAGGGAGGCTACACCTTC | CASSPGPQGGYTF
TRBJ2-7 | NA | TRBV19 | TRBD2 | TGTGCCAGTATAGCGGGCAGGGAAGCCCCCAGCTCCTACGAGCAGTACTTC | CASIAGREAPSSYEQYF
TRBJ2-2 | few | TRBV9 | NA | TGTGCCAGCAGCGTACTTTTGTCCGGGGAGCTGTTTTTT | CASSVLLSGELFF
TRBJ2-1 | NA | TRBV7-2 | TRBD2 | TGTGCCAGCAGCTTCCAAGGGACTAGCGGGAGCCTACGGAATGAGCAGTTCTTC | CASSFQGTSGSLRNEQFF
TRBJ1-1 | few | TRBV14 | NA | TGTGCCAGCAGCCAAGTGCAGGGTGCGGCTGAAGCTTTCTTT | CASSQVQGAAEAFF
TRBJ2-5 | NA | TRBV18 | NA | TGTGCCAGCTCACCACCGCGTAACCCCACTAGCCGGAAAGAGACCCAGTACTTC | CASSPPRNPTSRKETQYF
TRBJ2-4 | NA | TRBV11-2 | TRBD1 | TGTGCCAGCAGCCGTCGACAGGGCTTTAACATTCAGTACTTC | CASSRRQGFNIQYF
TRBJ2-1 | NA | TRBV7-3 | TRBD2 | TGTGCCAGCAGCTTAGCGGGACTAGCGGGAGTCTCTGAGCAGTTCTTC | CASSLAGLAGVSEQFF
TRBJ2-3 | few | TRBV19 | NA | TGTGCCAGTAAGGTGGCAGGAGGGGATACGCAGTATTTT | CASKVAGGDTQYF
TRBJ2-2 | NA | TRBV4-1 | TRBD2 | TGCGCCAGCAGCCCCGCCCCTAGCGGGAGGGTCGGGGAGCTGTTTTTT | CASSPAPSGRVGELFF